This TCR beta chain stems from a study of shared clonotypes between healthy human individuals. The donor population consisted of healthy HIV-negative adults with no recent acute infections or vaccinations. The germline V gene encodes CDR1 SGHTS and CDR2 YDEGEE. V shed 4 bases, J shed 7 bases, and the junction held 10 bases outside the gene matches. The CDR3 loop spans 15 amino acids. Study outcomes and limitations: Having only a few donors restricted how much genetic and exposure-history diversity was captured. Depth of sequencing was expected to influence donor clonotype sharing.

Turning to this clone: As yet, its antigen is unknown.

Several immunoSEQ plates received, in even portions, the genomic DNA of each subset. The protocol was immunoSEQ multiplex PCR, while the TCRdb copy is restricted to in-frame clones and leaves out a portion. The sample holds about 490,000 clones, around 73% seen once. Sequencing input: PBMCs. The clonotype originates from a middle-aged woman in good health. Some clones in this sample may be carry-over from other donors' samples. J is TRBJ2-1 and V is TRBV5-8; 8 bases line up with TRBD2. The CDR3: CASSPHSGRANEQFF. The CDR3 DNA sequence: TGTGCCAGCAGCCCCCACAGCGGGAGAGCGAATGAGCAGTTCTTC.